This is a list of T cell receptor beta chains from one sample in a study of blood T cell repertoires in COVID-19. Produced via immunoSEQ multiplex PCR; TCRdb's table is partial and in-frame only. The sample includes about 140,000 clones, about 90% of them seen just once. The sequenced sample consisted of peripheral blood. Receptors originate from a woman between 55 and 75 years old with acute or convalescent COVID-19. Both conserved end residues are part of each CDR3.

v_gene	j_gene	CDR3aa
TRBV9	TRBJ1-2	CASSVMEGVNYGYTF
TRBV7-2	TRBJ1-5	CASSPGTALAKAQHF
TRBV5-4	TRBJ2-5	CASSLARDQETQYF
TRBV5-5	TRBJ1-4	CASSLGSGWKKLFF
TRBV6-2/TRBV6-3	TRBJ2-3	CASSTNEQAPDTQYF
TRBV21-1	TRBJ1-5	CASIQTYGNQPQHF
TRBV9	TRBJ2-1	CASSVQTSGYNEQFF
TRBV7-2	TRBJ1-6	CASSSQGALNSPLHF
TRBV27	TRBJ2-7	CASSLKGPGAYEQYF
TRBV18	TRBJ2-2	CASSPRGTYGTGATGELFF
TRBV7-3	TRBJ1-1	CASSFTGTANTEAFF
TRBV11-3	TRBJ1-1	CASSLLRDTEAFF
TRBV20-1	TRBJ2-7	CSAPTPVEQYF
TRBV19	TRBJ1-5	CASSIIGTGNQPQHF
TRBV7-2	TRBJ2-5	CASSPPRLAGQETQYF
TRBV28	TRBJ1-4	CASSFVTGDFTNEKLFF
TRBV28	TRBJ1-2	CASSSPGQSNYGYTF
TRBV25-1	TRBJ2-5	CACAIQETQYF
TRBV6-5	TRBJ2-7	CASRYPGYWEQYF
TRBV7-9	TRBJ1-1	CASSSSATGSFF